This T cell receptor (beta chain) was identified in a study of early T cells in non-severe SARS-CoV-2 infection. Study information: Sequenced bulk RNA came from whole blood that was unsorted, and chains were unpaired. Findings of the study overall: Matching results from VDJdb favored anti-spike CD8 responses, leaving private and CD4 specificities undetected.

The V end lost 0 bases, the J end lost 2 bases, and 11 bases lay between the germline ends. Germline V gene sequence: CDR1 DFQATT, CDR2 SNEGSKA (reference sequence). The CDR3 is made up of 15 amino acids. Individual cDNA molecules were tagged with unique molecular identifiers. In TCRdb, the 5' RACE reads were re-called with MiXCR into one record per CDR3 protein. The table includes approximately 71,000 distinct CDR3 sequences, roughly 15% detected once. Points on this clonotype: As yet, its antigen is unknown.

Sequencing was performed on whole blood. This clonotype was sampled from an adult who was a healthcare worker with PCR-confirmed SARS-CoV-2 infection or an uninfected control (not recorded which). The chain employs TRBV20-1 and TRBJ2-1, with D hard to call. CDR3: CSARDSKGPYNEQFF. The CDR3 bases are TGCAGTGCTAGAGATAGTAAAGGTCCCTACAATGAGCAGTTCTTC.